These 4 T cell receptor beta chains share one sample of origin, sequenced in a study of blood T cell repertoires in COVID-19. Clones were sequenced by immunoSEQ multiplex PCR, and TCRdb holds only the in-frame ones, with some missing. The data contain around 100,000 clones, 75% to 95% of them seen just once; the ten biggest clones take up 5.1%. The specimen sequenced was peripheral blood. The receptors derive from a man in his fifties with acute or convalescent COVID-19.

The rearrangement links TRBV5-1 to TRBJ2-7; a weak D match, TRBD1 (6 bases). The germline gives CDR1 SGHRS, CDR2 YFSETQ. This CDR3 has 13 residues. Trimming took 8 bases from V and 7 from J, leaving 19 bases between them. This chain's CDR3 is CASPPGIRGEQYF. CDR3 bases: TGCGCCAGTCCACCGGGGATAAGGGGGGAGCAGTACTTC.

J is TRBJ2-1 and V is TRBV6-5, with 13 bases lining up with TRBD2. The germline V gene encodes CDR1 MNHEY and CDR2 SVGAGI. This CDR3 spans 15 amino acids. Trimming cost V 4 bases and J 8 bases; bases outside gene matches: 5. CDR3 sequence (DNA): TGTGCCAGCAGTTCGGGGACTAGCGGGAACTATGAGCAGTTCTTC. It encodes CASSSGTSGNYEQFF.

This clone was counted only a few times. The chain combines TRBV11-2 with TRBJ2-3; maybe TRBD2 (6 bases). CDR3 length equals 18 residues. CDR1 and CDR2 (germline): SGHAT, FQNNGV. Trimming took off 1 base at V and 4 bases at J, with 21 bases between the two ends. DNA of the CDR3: TGTGCCAGCAGCTTAGTGCAGGGTTGGGGGAGGCAGGCAGATACGCAGTATTTT. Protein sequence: CASSLVQGWGRQADTQYF.

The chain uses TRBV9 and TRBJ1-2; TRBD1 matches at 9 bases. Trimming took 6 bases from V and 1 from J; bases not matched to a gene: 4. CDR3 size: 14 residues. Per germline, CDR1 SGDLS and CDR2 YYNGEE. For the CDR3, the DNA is TGTGCCAGCACCGGACAGGGGAATAACTATGGCTACACCTTC. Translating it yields CASTGQGNNYGYTF.